Detailed here is one TCR beta chain. Its antigen specificity is not known. Base-call qualities are not available, and no considerably larger clone is one nucleotide away. The data originate from a study of blood T cell repertoires in COVID-19 (TCRdb year 2020). With regard to the full study: Samples covering the acute and convalescent phases of COVID-19 were provided by collaborators in the United States, Italy and Spain. Nearly every sample came with metadata listing a de-identified subject ID, COVID-19 status, age in years and sex. The prospective study material was composed of cDNA or gDNA derived from T cells, B-cell-depleted T cells, or PBMCs. Where available, HLA class I and class II types were obtained from metadata supplied by the sample provider rather than from assay-based typing. The dataset comprised deeply sampled blood TCRbeta repertoires from subjects exposed to, actively infected with, or recovered from COVID-19. The repertoires were released in a freely available public database intended as a resource for research on the immune response to SARS-CoV-2. The samples were drawn from two sources: the first 160 participants of the ongoing ImmuneRACE study, and 1,254 subjects contributed by 6 global collaborators. General conclusions and limits of the study: Clinical and demographic metadata were provided uncurated, with the amount varying by source and participant.

The immunoSEQ Assay, a bias-controlled multiplex PCR, was used to amplify TCRbeta CDR3 regions from genomic DNA. The study's processing was this. Nucleated cell counts per sample were estimated from amplification of reference gene primers within the assay. To quantify the absolute abundance of each unique TCRbeta CDR3 rearrangement, sequence reads were collapsed and filtered. Productive Simpson clonality was computed per sample as the square root of Simpson's diversity index over productive rearrangements. What TCRdb holds here is the immuneACCESS table cut down to in-frame rearrangements. Part of the clones is not present; checked against another copy, under half of the missing clones reflect an unresolved V gene, and the others are unexplained. That table is the source of V, J and clone size, and D and trimming were worked out from the DNA. The sample table holds about 44,000 clones, of which 80% to 90% were seen once. The top ten clonotypes cover around a sixth of the sample.

The collaborating institutions used their own protocols to collect whole blood in K2EDTA tubes. For TCRbeta analysis, collaborators shipped samples as frozen whole blood, isolated PBMCs, or DNA extracted from either of those sample types. The germline V gene specifies SNHLY as CDR1 and FYNNEI as CDR2. The CDR3, cysteine through phenylalanine, is 17 amino acids long. The sequence is cut down to CDR3 DNA, 51 bases in frame from base 1. Trimming takes 5 bases off V and 5 bases off J; junction bases not matched to a gene: 14. The rearranged chain carries TRBV2 and TRBJ1-2; 10 bases in the junction line up with TRBD1. The clonotype was recovered from a man between 65 and 85 years old with active COVID-19. Sequenced input: peripheral blood. CDR3 protein: CASSPRDRGRGDYGYTF. The nucleotides read TGTGCCAGCAGTCCCCGGGACAGGGGCCGAGGAGATTATGGCTACACCTTC. The reference TRBV2 and TRBJ1-2 proteins fill in what lies around the CDR3, so the full variable domain reads EPEVTQTPSHQVTQMGQEVILRCVPISNHLYFYWYRQILGQKVEFLVSFYNNEISEKSEIFDDQFSVERPDGSNFTLKIRSTKLEDSAMYFCASSPRDRGRGDYGYTFGSGTRLTVV.